What follows describes a single T cell receptor beta chain. This clonotype showed up many times. It lacks a known antigen. Qualities for individual bases were not recorded, and no much larger clone is one base off. Taken with the paper, the label for time point translates to: patch test 2, 6 weeks after DPC sensitization. Reading the label with the study, this specimen's treatment or condition is: therapeutic diphenylcyclopropenone sensitization with weekly scalp DPC. At every patch-test visit, the blood draw took place before the patch test was put on. Eligible patients were aged 18 to 70, diagnosed with alopecia, deemed suitable for DPC therapy, and excluded if pregnant. Total RNA was isolated from unfractionated whole blood collected in Tempus Blood RNA tubes. The germline V gene sets CDR1 to ENHRY and CDR2 to SYGVKD. The CDR3 runs 11 residues from the cysteine to the phenylalanine. Only CDR3 DNA remains: 33 bases, in frame from the first base. Cut back by 10 bases and 8 bases, the V and J ends lie 14 bases apart.

This entry comes from a study of human T cells and chemical hapten exposure (dated by TCRdb to the early 2020s). A note on the overall study: For sensitization, 2% DPC in acetone was applied to a 2 cm by 2 cm area of upper inner arm skin. Throughout the study period of around 25 weeks, patients also received therapeutic DPC doses to the scalp every week. The study tracked peripheral blood TCR repertoire changes in vivo during primary and secondary sensitization to the hapten diphenylcyclopropenone (DPC) in alopecia patients. Most of the patients in the cohort were female, and the cohort covered alopecia areata with under or over 50% scalp involvement, alopecia totalis and alopecia universalis. For TCR sequencing, blood came from 25 to 35 alopecia patients at anywhere from one to four time points (pre-sensitization, 2, 6 and 24 weeks). Libraries were pooled for sequencing, and variation in per-sample TCR yields was attributed mainly to small differences in library volumes within the pool. Patch testing was performed on the upper back with Finn chambers containing 0.01% DPC, and the patch tests were scored after 6 days according to International Contact Dermatitis Research Group standards. Blood was sampled from patients pre-sensitization (week 0) and at 2, 6 and about 24 weeks after DPC sensitization.

Here is what the overall study found, with its caveats: Repeated subsampling changed both the strength of the expansion versus patch-test correlation and the threshold at which that correlation became significant. A positive correlation was found between the number of PT1 expanded TCRs and patch test score, with significance reached at thresholds 8, 16 and 32 but not 4. Because every patient had alopecia, a presumed autoimmune disease, the patients' immune response might differ from that of healthy individuals. DPC sensitization did not change how many TCRs were above 1 in 1000 frequency, and no evidence was found of alterations in global repertoire structure. Expanded TCRs formed significantly more large CDR3 similarity clusters than pre-sensitization or healthy control sets, consistent with antigen-driven responses.

To prepare the library, RACE was applied. Sequencing instrument: NextSeq 500. Library preparation attached unique molecular identifiers to individual cDNA molecules for quantitative, reproducible TCR counting. Each blood RNA sample was used to sequence both TCR alpha and TCR beta chains. Turning to the authors' computational methods: A median of roughly 99,000 TCRs per sample was observed, with a range of roughly 20,000 to 750,000. V, J and CDR3 annotation of the TCR reads was performed with the Decombinator software suite. To make PS versus PT1 abundance plots, every sample was subsampled to the same number of TCRs (28,000). TCRs were defined as expanded if absent before sensitization and observed at least eight times at the 2-week time point. In TCRdb, the public reads were trimmed at Q25 with fastp and aligned with MiXCR, with productive beta chains retained. Under each unique CDR3 protein, matching rows form one entry showing the most common genes and DNA. In this record, the V and J calls reflect TCRdb's handling and not the investigators' own analysis. This sample comprises about 95,000 distinct CDR3 sequences, about 10% of them detected only once. Jointly, the top ten make up about 3% of the sample.

The sequence is built from TRBV10-3 and TRBJ1-2; the D gene is perhaps TRBD1, on 5 matching bases. This receptor was obtained from a middle-aged woman with alopecia areata. Some clones in this sample may be carry-over from other donors' samples. The source was whole blood, collected in connection with sensitization to the hapten diphenylcyclopropenone (DPC). The DNA reads TGTGCCACCTCAGGTGGGGGGGGCTACACCTTC. The resulting protein is CATSGGGGYTF.